The clone carrying this T cell receptor beta chain appeared once. The data were taken from a study of cytomegalovirus exposure and HLA in healthy donors. The PCR employed 60 Vbeta primers together with 13 Jbeta primers. Method: immunoSEQ multiplex PCR; TCRdb's copy keeps in-frame clones and lacks some. This table has just over 70,000 clones, over 70% appearing once. The CDR3 consists of 14 residues. Looked up from germline, CDR1 is SGHRS and CDR2 is YFSETQ. V lost 0 bases, J lost 7 bases, and 3 bases stayed unmatched. This receptor was taken from a human donor in good health. This rearrangement joins TRBV5-1 to TRBJ1-4; 7 nucleotides match TRBD1. The sequenced sample consisted of PBMCs. CDR3: CASSLGQGSEKLFF. In DNA, the CDR3 is TGCGCCAGCAGCTTGGGACAGGGCTCTGAAAAACTGTTTTTT. The variable domain in full, with the rest retrieved from reference TRBV5-1 and TRBJ1-4, is KAGVTQTPRYLIKTRGQQVTLSCSPISGHRSVSWYQQTPGQGLQFLFEYFSETQRNKGNFPGRFSGRQFSNSRSEMNVSTLELGDSALYLCASSLGQGSEKLFFGSGTQLSVL.